This TCR beta chain was captured by sequencing in a study of T cells in Graves' hyperthyroidism and ophthalmopathy. This clonotype was observed at least ten times. Antigen: not known. RNA transcripts served as the template for amplifying TCR beta CDR3 regions. A first-round RT-PCR of the TCR CDR3 used the HTBI primer set. TCRdb ran MiXCR on the multiplex PCR reads and lists one entry per CDR3 protein. The sample yields 250,000 or so distinct CDR3 sequences, around 17% seen once. Findings and limits, study-wide: In validation, the model predicted ophthalmopathy. These predictions came a median approximately six months before onset.

This CDR3 has 14 amino acids. The germline CDR1 and CDR2 sequences are MNHNS and SASEGT. The V gene lost 3 bases and the J gene lost 0 bases, with 9 bases spanning the gap. The sequencing sample was made of blood. This clonotype originated in a woman between 18 and 29 years old with Graves' ophthalmopathy. J is TRBJ2-7 and V is TRBV6-1; possible D gene TRBD2, 5 bases. CDR3 region: CASSEAGFSYEQYF. The DNA of the CDR3 is TGTGCCAGCAGTGAGGCGGGCTTCTCCTACGAGCAGTACTTC.